Presented here are 5 T cell receptor beta chains from one specimen sequenced in a study of regulatory T cells in long-lasting Graves disease. Building the TCR beta libraries relied on iRepertoire HTBI primers, and CDR3 regions underwent Arm-PCR. TCRdb fed the multiplex PCR reads into MiXCR, producing one record per CDR3 protein. The sample includes fewer than 650,000 distinct CDR3 sequences, roughly 16% seen only once; the top ten take around 13%. Time point meaning: newly diagnosed GD, antithyroid drugs for less than 3 months. RNA from PBMCs was the source of the TCR library. These data also formed part of another study, on T cells in Graves' hyperthyroidism and ophthalmopathy.

This specimen consisted of peripheral blood mononuclear cells (PBMCs), obtained at new diagnosis, from a patient treated with antithyroid drugs. The receptors were sampled from a young man with Graves disease.

This clonotype was seen only a few times. A read error may account for a junction end that differs from germline. V is TRBV3-1 and J is TRBJ2-1; unclear D gene. The CDR3 has 12 residues. Germline loops: CDR1 LGHDT, CDR2 YNNKEL (reference sequence). The CDR3 DNA is TGTGCCAGCAGCCAAACCAGGCCCCTCCGATACTTC. This gives the protein CASSQTRPLRYF.

This clonotype was seen many times. The chain carries TRBV28 and TRBJ2-1; TRBD2 agrees at 11 bases. CDR3 length: 14 residues. Germline assignment: CDR1 MDHEN and CDR2 SYDVKM. CDR3: CATTKLAGDPEQFF. CDR3 in DNA: TGTGCTACCACAAAACTAGCGGGAGACCCTGAGCAGTTCTTC.

This clonotype was recorded at least ten times. The chain carries TRBV29-1 and TRBJ1-1; D possibly corresponds to TRBD1 (6 bases). CDR1 is SQVTM and CDR2 is ANQGSEA in the germline V gene. The V end was cut by 5 bases, the J end by 1 base, with 14 bases between. The CDR3 extends over 14 amino acids. DNA of the CDR3: TGCAGCGTTCTTCAGGGGCAAGGGAACACTGAAGCTTTCTTT. This sequence encodes CSVLQGQGNTEAFF.

This rearrangement joins TRBV12-3 or TRBV12-4 to TRBJ1-6; possible D gene TRBD1, 5 bases. Trimming took 3 bases from V and 7 from J, leaving 13 bases between them. CDR3 length: 15 residues. CDR3 amino acids: CASSFQGGSNSPLHF. As DNA, the CDR3 is TGTGCCAGCAGTTTCCAGGGTGGCAGCAATTCACCCCTCCACTTT.

This chain uses TRBV11-2 with TRBJ2-2, with 9 bases that match TRBD2. CDR3 size: 18 residues. V was clipped by 2 bases and J by 7 bases; unmatched bases: 14. The germline gives CDR1 SGHAT, CDR2 FQNNGV. CDR3 in DNA: TGTGCCAGCAGCTTATTTCCCCCTAGCGGGAAAGTTGGCGGGGAGCTGTTTTTT. This encodes CASSLFPPSGKVGGELFF.